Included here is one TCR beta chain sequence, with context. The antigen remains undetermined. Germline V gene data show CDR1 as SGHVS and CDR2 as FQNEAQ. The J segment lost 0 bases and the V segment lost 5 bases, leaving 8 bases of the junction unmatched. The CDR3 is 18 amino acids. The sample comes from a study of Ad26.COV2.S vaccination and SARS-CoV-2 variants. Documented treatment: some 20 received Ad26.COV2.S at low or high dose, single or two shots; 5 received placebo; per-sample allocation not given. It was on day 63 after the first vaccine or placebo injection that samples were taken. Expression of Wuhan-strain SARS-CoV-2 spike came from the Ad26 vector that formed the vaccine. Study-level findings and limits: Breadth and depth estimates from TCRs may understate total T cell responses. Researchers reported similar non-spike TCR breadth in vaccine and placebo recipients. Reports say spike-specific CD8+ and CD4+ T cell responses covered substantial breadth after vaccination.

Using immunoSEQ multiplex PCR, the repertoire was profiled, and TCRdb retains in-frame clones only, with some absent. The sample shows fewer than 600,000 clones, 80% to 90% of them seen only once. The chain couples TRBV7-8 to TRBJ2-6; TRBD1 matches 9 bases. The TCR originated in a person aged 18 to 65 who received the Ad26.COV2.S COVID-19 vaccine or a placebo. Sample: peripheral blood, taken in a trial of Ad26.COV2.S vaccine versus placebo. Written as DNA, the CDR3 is TGTGCCAGCAGCCGTAGGACAGGGGCGAGCTCTGGGGCCAACGTCCTGACTTTC. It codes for CASSRRTGASSGANVLTF.